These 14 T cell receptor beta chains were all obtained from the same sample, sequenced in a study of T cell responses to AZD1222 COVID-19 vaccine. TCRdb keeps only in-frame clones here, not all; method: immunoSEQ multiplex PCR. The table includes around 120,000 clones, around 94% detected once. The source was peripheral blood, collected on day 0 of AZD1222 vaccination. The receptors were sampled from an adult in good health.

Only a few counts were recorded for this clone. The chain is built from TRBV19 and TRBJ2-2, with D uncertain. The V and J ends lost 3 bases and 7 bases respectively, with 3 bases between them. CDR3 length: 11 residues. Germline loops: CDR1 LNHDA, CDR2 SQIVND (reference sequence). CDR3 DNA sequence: TGTGCCAGTAGTATTTACGGGGAGCTGTTTTTT. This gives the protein CASSIYGELFF.

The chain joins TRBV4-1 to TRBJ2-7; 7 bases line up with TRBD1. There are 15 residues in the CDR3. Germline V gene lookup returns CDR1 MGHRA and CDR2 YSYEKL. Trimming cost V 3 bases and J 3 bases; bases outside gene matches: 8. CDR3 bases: TGCGCCAGCAGCCAGGTTCCGGGACAGAGCTACGAGCAGTACTTC. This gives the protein CASSQVPGQSYEQYF.

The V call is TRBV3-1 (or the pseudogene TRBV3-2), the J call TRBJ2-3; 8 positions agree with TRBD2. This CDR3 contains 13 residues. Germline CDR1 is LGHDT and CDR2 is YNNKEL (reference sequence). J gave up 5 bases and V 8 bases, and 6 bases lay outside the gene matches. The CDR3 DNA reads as TGTGCCAGCCGGTTGGCGGGGGGAGATACGCAGTATTTT. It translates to CASRLAGGDTQYF.

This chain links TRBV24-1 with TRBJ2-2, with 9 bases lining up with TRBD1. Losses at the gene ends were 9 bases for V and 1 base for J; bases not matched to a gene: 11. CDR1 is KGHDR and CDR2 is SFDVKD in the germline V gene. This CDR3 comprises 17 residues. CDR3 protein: CATGETPGQGNTGELFF. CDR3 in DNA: TGTGCCACCGGGGAAACGCCGGGACAGGGGAACACCGGGGAGCTGTTTTTT.

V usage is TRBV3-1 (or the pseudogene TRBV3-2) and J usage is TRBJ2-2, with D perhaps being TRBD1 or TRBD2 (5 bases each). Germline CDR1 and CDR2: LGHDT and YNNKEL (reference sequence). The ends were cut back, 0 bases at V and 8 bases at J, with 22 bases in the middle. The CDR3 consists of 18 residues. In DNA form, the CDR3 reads TGTGCCAGCAGCCAAGAAGTTGGATGGGACCGCACCAGGGGGGAGCTGTTTTTT. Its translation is CASSQEVGWDRTRGELFF.

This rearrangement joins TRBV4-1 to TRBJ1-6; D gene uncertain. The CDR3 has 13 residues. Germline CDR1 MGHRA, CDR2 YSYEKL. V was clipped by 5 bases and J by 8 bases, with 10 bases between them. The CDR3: CASSIRRDSPLHF. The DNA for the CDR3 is TGCGCCAGCAGCATACGACGGGATTCACCCCTCCACTTT.

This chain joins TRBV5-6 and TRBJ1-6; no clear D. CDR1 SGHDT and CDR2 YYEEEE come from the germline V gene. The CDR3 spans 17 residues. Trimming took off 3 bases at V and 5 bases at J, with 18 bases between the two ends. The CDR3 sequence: CASSSPTDLGNNSPLHF. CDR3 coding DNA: TGTGCCAGCAGCTCCCCGACGGACCTTGGGAATAATTCACCCCTCCACTTT.

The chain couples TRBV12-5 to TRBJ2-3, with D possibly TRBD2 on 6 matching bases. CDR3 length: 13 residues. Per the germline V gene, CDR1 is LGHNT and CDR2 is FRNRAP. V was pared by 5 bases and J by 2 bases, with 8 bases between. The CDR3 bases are TGTGCTAGTGGTACGGGGGACACAGATACGCAGTATTTT. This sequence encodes CASGTGDTDTQYF.

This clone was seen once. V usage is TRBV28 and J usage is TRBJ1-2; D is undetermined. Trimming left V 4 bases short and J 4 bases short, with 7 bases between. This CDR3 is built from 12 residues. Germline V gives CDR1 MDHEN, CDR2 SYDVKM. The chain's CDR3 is CASSSGLYGYTF. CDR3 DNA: TGTGCCAGCAGTTCGGGTCTCTATGGCTACACCTTC.

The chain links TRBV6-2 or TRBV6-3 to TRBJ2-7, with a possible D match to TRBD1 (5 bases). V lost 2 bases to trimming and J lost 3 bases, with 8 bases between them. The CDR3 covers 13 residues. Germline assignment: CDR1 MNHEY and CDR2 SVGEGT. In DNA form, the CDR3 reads TGTGCCAGCAGTTACAGTAGGGGCTACGAGCAGTACTTC. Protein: CASSYSRGYEQYF.

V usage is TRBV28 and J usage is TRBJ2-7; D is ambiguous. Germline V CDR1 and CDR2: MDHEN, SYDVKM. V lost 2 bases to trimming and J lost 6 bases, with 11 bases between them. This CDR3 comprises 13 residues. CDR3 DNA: TGTGCCAGCAGTTTACCCACTCGAGGCGAGCAGTACTTC. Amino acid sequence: CASSLPTRGEQYF. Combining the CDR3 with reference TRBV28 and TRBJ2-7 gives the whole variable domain DVKVTQSSRYLVKRTGEKVFLECVQDMDHENMFWYRQDPGLGLRLIYFSYDVKMKEKGDIPEGYSVSREKKERFSLILESASTNQTSMYLCASSLPTRGEQYFGPGTRLTVT.

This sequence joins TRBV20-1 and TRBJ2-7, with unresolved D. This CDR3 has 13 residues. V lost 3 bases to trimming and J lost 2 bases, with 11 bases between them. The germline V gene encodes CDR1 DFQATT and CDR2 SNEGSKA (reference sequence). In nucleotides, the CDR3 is TGCAGTGCTAGTCCCGGTATTGCCTACGAGCAGTACTTC. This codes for CSASPGIAYEQYF.

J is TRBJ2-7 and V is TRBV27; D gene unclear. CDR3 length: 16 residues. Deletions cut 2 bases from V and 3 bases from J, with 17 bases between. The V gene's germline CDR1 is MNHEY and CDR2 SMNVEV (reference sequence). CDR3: CASSLGHSQGLYEQYF. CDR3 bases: TGTGCCAGCAGTTTAGGGCACAGTCAAGGTCTCTACGAGCAGTACTTC.

CDR3 nucleotides: TGTGCCAGCAGCTCTAATGGGGGACCTGACGAGCAGTACTTC. Protein sequence: CASSSNGGPDEQYF. This chain joins TRBV7-2 and TRBJ2-7, with D tentatively TRBD1 or TRBD2 (5 bases each). Trimming removed 4 bases at V and 5 bases at J, with 15 bases between. The CDR3 consists of 14 residues. Germline assignment: CDR1 SGHTA and CDR2 FQGNSA.